These 9 T cell receptor beta chains came from one sample sequenced in a study of T cell repertoires in cytomegalovirus infection. TCRdb reprocessed the reads via MiXCR and lists one record per CDR3 protein. Altogether hundreds of thousands of distinct CDR3 sequences are present, approximately 33% being singletons, with the ten largest covering 10% to 15%. These TCRs are of unknown antigen specificity. The sequences come from cultured CD8+ T cells from PBMCs, collected from culture after CMV antigen stimulation. The receptors here all came from a human donor in good health (CMV status not recorded). Some clones in this sample may be carry-over from other donors' samples.

There are a few counts of this clonotype. The chain carries TRBV5-4 and TRBJ2-1, with 7 positions matching TRBD1. CDR1 SGHNT and CDR2 YYREEE come from the germline V gene (reference sequence). The CDR3 extends over 13 amino acids. The J segment lost 7 bases and the V segment lost 4 bases, leaving 5 bases of the junction unmatched. The CDR3 reads CASSPTGLNEQFF. In nucleotides, the CDR3 is TGTGCCAGCAGCCCGACAGGGTTGAATGAGCAGTTCTTC.

The rearrangement joins TRBV24-1 to TRBJ1-1; D might be TRBD1 (5 bases). The germline V gene has CDR1 KGHDR and CDR2 SFDVKD. The CDR3 has 13 residues. V lost 6 bases, J lost 2 bases, and 9 bases lay in between. The CDR3 nucleotides are TGTGCCACCAGTCCTGGGGCAAACACTGAAGCTTTCTTT. This gives the protein CATSPGANTEAFF.

This clonotype was found a few times. The rearrangement joins TRBV27 to TRBJ2-5; D is unresolved. Germline V gene lookup returns CDR1 MNHEY and CDR2 SMNVEV (reference sequence). V shed 8 bases and J shed 0 bases, with 4 bases lying between them. This CDR3 contains 11 residues. CDR3 sequence: CASQNQETQYF. CDR3 in DNA: TGTGCCAGCCAAAACCAAGAGACCCAGTACTTC.

This clonotype was recorded once. A single base separates this from a much larger clone, so it may be a read error. V gene TRBV7-6 combines with J gene TRBJ1-6, with unresolved D. The germline CDR1 and CDR2 sequences are SGHVS and FNYEAQ. The CDR3 totals 17 residues. For the CDR3, the DNA is TGTGTCAGCAGCCGGCGCGGGGAGGGCTCCTATAATTCACCCCTCCACTTT. As protein: CVSSRRGEGSYNSPLHF.

At least ten counts were recorded for this clonotype. This rearrangement joins TRBV6-5 to TRBJ2-1, with 9 bases that match TRBD2. There are 19 residues in the CDR3. The trim removed 0 bases at V and 5 bases at J, leaving 14 bases unmatched. The germline V gene encodes CDR1 MNHEY and CDR2 SVGAGI. The CDR3 sequence: CASSYSHVLAGVLHNEQFF. The CDR3 DNA reads as TGTGCCAGCAGTTACTCCCACGTATTAGCGGGGGTTCTTCACAATGAGCAGTTCTTC.

The chain is built from TRBV6-5 and TRBJ2-7; D could derive from TRBD1 or TRBD2 (5 bases each). Germline V gene data show CDR1 as MNHEY and CDR2 as SVGAGI. CDR3 length: 14 amino acids. V lost 3 bases, J lost 0 bases, and 9 bases lay in between. CDR3 sequence: CASSYWGSSYEQYF. The CDR3 bases are TGTGCCAGCAGTTATTGGGGGAGCTCCTACGAGCAGTACTTC.

This chain connects TRBV7-6 to TRBJ2-5; the match to TRBD2 covers 7 bases. This CDR3 has 15 amino acids. Germline CDR1 reads SGHVS; CDR2 reads FNYEAQ. Losses at the gene ends were 4 bases for V and 5 bases for J; bases not matched to a gene: 10. CDR3 sequence: CASSSRLAPRETQYF. In DNA, the CDR3 is TGTGCCAGCAGCTCCAGACTAGCCCCTCGGGAGACCCAGTACTTC.

This clonotype was recorded a few times. Its ends do not fully match the called genes, so a read error is possible. J is TRBJ2-1 and V is TRBV7-2, with a tentative D call TRBD2 (7 bases). Germline loops: CDR1 SGHTA, CDR2 FQGNSA. This CDR3 spans 16 amino acids. The chain's CDR3 is CASTLGEGGFYNEQFF. In DNA form, the CDR3 reads TGTGCCAGCACCTTAGGGGAGGGGGGGTTCTACAATGAGCAGTTCTTC.

This clonotype was seen more than once but under ten times. The chain employs TRBV4-3 and TRBJ2-2, with D unclear. Trimming took off 2 bases at V and 6 bases at J, with 10 bases between the two ends. CDR3 length equals 14 residues. CDR1 LGHNA and CDR2 YSLEER come from the germline V gene. The CDR3 spells CASSQSSWSGELFF. In DNA, the CDR3 is TGCGCCAGCAGCCAATCCTCATGGTCCGGGGAGCTGTTTTTT.